One and the same sample provided the 17 T cell receptor beta chains below, sequenced in a study of beta chain features in type 1 diabetes (dated by TCRdb to the late 2010s). Antigen specificity for these receptors is unknown. The method behind the library was the immunoSEQ multiplex PCR assay. The High Capacity cDNA Reverse Transcription Kit was used to reverse transcribe all of the isolated RNA, meaning that expressed TCRB transcripts were what got sequenced. TCRdb took over this immuneACCESS table, retaining in-frame rearrangements with V and J assigned. Such tables are incomplete; in checked studies, under half of the missing clones stem from an unresolved V gene, and the remainder is unexplained. Counted in this sample were 310,000 or so clones; 15% of them appeared once. Of the sample, around 0.015% falls within the top ten clones. The investigation overall reported the following: Type 1 diabetes patients showed a moderate but significant shortening of TCRB CDR3 length in all four CD4+ subsets.

Sequencing was done on a sample of naive CD4+ T cells from blood. Read against the paper, the sample's cell subset or site label means: true naive CD4+ T cells. All receptors derive from a man aged 18 to 30 with type 1 diabetes.

This clone has more than one count but fewer than ten. V and J are TRBV21-1 and TRBJ2-1; TRBD2, the table's D call, lacks a check against the DNA. TRBV21-1 is marked as a pseudogene. The CDR3 loop spans 17 amino acids. DNA for the CDR3: TGTGCCAGCAGCAAAGAGGGGGCGGGAGGGCCCTACAATGAGCAGTTCTTC. Translating it yields CASSKEGAGGPYNEQFF.

This clone was counted between two and nine times. The chain couples TRBV9 to TRBJ2-7; D call uncertain. The CDR3 loop spans 14 amino acids. V was trimmed by 0 bases and J by 2 bases, leaving 9 bases between them. Germline V CDR1 and CDR2: SGDLS, YYNGEE. CDR3 loop: CASSVDAATYEQYF. CDR3 DNA: TGTGCCAGCAGCGTAGATGCGGCCACCTACGAGCAGTACTTC. Using reference TRBV9 and TRBJ2-7 for the parts outside the CDR3, the full variable domain is DSGVTQTPKHLITATGQRVTLRCSPRSGDLSVYWYQQSLDQGLQFLIQYYNGEERAKGNILERFSAQQFPDLHSELNLSSLELGDSALYFCASSVDAATYEQYFGPGTRLTVT.

CDR3 in DNA: TGTGCCTCCTCCGGGACAGGGGGCCTTAGCAATCAGCCCCAGCATTTT. Amino acid sequence: CASSGTGGLSNQPQHF. The rearrangement links TRBV30 to TRBJ1-5; 12 bases align to TRBD1. The CDR3 is made up of 16 amino acids. The germline CDR1 and CDR2 sequences are GTSNPN and SVGIG (reference sequence). Unmatched junction bases numbered 7, after V lost 7 bases and J lost 0 bases.

This clone was seen a handful of times. The chain employs TRBV30 and TRBJ1-5; no reliable D call. CDR3 length: 13 amino acids. The V and J ends lost 3 bases and 1 base respectively, with 7 bases between them. Germline CDR1 reads GTSNPN; CDR2 reads SVGIG (reference sequence). Written as DNA, the CDR3 is TGTGCCTGGAGCCCTAGCAGCAATCAGCCCCAGCATTTT. Translating it yields CAWSPSSNQPQHF.

The V and J genes are TRBV5-1 and TRBJ2-1, with D maybe TRBD1 (7 bases). Trimming left V 4 bases short and J 8 bases short, with 19 bases between. The CDR3 runs to 15 residues. Germline V lookup: CDR1 SGHRS, CDR2 YFSETQ. CDR3 coding DNA: TGCGCCAGCAGCGAGACAGGGACTGTTAGGGATGAGCAGTTCTTC. As protein: CASSETGTVRDEQFF. The full variable domain, rest sourced from reference TRBV5-1 and TRBJ2-1, is KAGVTQTPRYLIKTRGQQVTLSCSPISGHRSVSWYQQTPGQGLQFLFEYFSETQRNKGNFPGRFSGRQFSNSRSEMNVSTLELGDSALYLCASSETGTVRDEQFFGPGTRLTVL.

The rearrangement uses TRBV14 and TRBJ2-4; 9 bases fit TRBD1. Germline V CDR1 and CDR2: SGHDN, FVKESK. The trim removed 3 bases at V and 4 bases at J, leaving 4 bases unmatched. This CDR3 contains 15 residues. CDR3 sequence reads: CASSQGQGEKNIQYF. Here the CDR3 DNA reads TGTGCCAGCAGCCAGGGACAGGGCGAAAAAAACATTCAGTACTTC.

This clone has just a few counts. The DNA of the CDR3 is TGTGCCAGCAGTGCCCCGGGACAGGGCACAGATACGCAGTATTTT. This encodes CASSAPGQGTDTQYF. This chain connects TRBV28 to TRBJ2-3; TRBD1 agrees at 8 bases. J was trimmed by 1 base and V by 5 bases; bases with no gene match: 5. Germline V gene sequence: CDR1 MDHEN, CDR2 SYDVKM. The CDR3 extends over 15 amino acids.

This clone has more than one count but fewer than ten. The gene calls are TRBV29-1 and TRBJ2-3; TRBD2 matches at 12 bases. The length of the CDR3 is 15 residues. J gave up 2 bases and V 6 bases, and 6 bases lay outside the gene matches. The germline V gene has CDR1 SQVTM and CDR2 ANQGSEA. The CDR3 reads CSVTRTSGTTDTQYF. The CDR3 DNA is TGCAGCGTCACTAGGACTAGCGGGACCACAGATACGCAGTATTTT.

This clone has more than one count but fewer than ten. This sequence joins TRBV25-1 and TRBJ1-1; D perhaps matches TRBD1 (5 bases). The CDR3 is 15 residues long. CDR1 is MGHDK and CDR2 is SYGVNS in the germline V gene. V lost 3 bases, J lost 1 base, and 12 bases lay in between. CDR3 coding DNA: TGTGCCAGCAGTGACCCCCTCACAGGGAACACTGAAGCTTTCTTT. It is translated as CASSDPLTGNTEAFF.

This clone has only a few counts. V usage is TRBV5-4 and J usage is TRBJ1-2, with a weak D call TRBD1 (5 bases). The ends were cut back, 4 bases at V and 5 bases at J, with 15 bases in the middle. Germline CDR1 SGHNT, CDR2 YYREEE (reference sequence). This CDR3 is built from 14 residues. CDR3 nucleotide sequence: TGTGCCAGCAGCCCGGAGGGGTCGTCATATGGCTACACCTTC. Its protein is CASSPEGSSYGYTF.

V gene TRBV11-2 combines with J gene TRBJ1-2; TRBD1 matches 7 bases. Trimming at V came to 0 bases and at J to 0 bases, leaving 4 bases not matched to a gene. The CDR3 loop spans 16 amino acids. Germline V gene sequence: CDR1 SGHAT, CDR2 FQNNGV. The CDR3 DNA follows: TGTGCCAGCAGCTTAGACCGACAGGGATCTAACTATGGCTACACCTTC. This gives the protein CASSLDRQGSNYGYTF.

V usage is TRBV6-5 and J usage is TRBJ2-5, with 10 nucleotides matching TRBD1. The V segment lost 2 bases and the J segment 2 bases; nucleotides outside the gene matches: 5. The CDR3 sequence is 16 residues long. Germline CDR1 MNHEY, CDR2 SVGAGI. CDR3 nucleotides: TGTGCCAGCAGTTACGACTGGACAGGGGGACAAGAGACCCAGTACTTC. Translating it yields CASSYDWTGGQETQYF.

This chain joins TRBV7-2 and TRBJ2-7, with 11 bases that match TRBD2. The junction had 14 bases not matched to a gene; V was cut back by 5 bases and J by 5 bases. Germline lookup yields CDR1 SGHTA and CDR2 FQGNSA. The CDR3 runs to 17 residues. The CDR3 is CASSGAIAGGRVHEQYF. CDR3 bases: TGTGCCAGCAGCGGGGCAATAGCGGGGGGGCGAGTCCACGAGCAGTACTTC.

The rearrangement joins TRBV29-1 to TRBJ2-1, with TRBD1 matching over 8 bases. This CDR3 has 14 residues. Germline V gives CDR1 SQVTM, CDR2 ANQGSEA. J lost 3 bases, V lost 6 bases, and 7 bases had no gene match. CDR3 in DNA: TGCAGCGTCCTCCGGGACAGGCTCTACAATGAGCAGTTCTTC. The encoded protein is CSVLRDRLYNEQFF.

The rearrangement links TRBV19 to TRBJ2-3; 7 nucleotides align to TRBD2. Germline CDR1 LNHDA, CDR2 SQIVND (reference sequence). V lost 4 bases and J lost 8; bases outside the gene matches: 9. This CDR3 has 14 amino acids. For the CDR3, the DNA is TGTGCCAGTAGTACTAGCGGCGCCACGGGTACGCAGTATTTT. Protein product: CASSTSGATGTQYF.

This clone appeared a few times. V usage is TRBV2 and J usage is TRBJ2-3; 8 nucleotides line up with TRBD1. CDR1 SNHLY and CDR2 FYNNEI come from the germline V gene. The length of the CDR3 is 16 residues. J was trimmed by 4 bases and V by 8 bases; bases with no gene match: 14. CDR3 nucleotides: TGTGCCAGCGCACAAACCGGACAGGGTCTCGCAGATACGCAGTATTTT. Protein: CASAQTGQGLADTQYF.

This clone has a handful of counts. The chain combines TRBV7-9 with TRBJ2-3, with D possibly being TRBD2 (5 bases). Trimming removed 7 bases from V and 5 bases from J, with 28 bases in between. CDR3 length: 18 residues. Germline CDR1 SEHNR, CDR2 FQNEAQ (reference sequence). The CDR3 DNA follows: TGTGCCAGCACCCCTCGGGGAAAGGGATCGGGGTTGGAAGATACGCAGTATTTT. Amino acids: CASTPRGKGSGLEDTQYF.